These T cell receptor beta chains were read from a single sample in a study of T-cell memory formation after mild COVID-19. TCRdb fed the 5' RACE reads into MiXCR, producing one record per CDR3 protein. Of roughly 190,000 distinct CDR3 sequences in the sample, around 20% are singletons; the top ten hold roughly 2.4%. The sequenced sample was PBMCs or a T cell subset sorted from them (not recorded which). These receptor sequences come from an adult woman who had mild COVID-19 (a few samples of this study predate the infection). Cell type and time point are not known. Both conserved end residues are part of each CDR3. D genes are given only for firm matches. The size entry is marked missing in some rows and otherwise reads once, few, many or a size class.

d_call: NA
v_call: TRBV27
clone_size: few
j_call: TRBJ2-3
cdr3_nt: TGTGCCAGCAGCCGGACCGCCGGGGAATACACAGATACGCAGTATTTT
cdr3_aa: CASSRTAGEYTDTQYF

d_call: NA
v_call: TRBV30
clone_size: few
j_call: TRBJ1-5
cdr3_nt: TGTGCCTGGAGTGTAGTGAGCGGTGATCAGCCCCAGCATTTT
cdr3_aa: CAWSVVSGDQPQHF

d_call: NA
v_call: TRBV29-1
clone_size: NA
j_call: TRBJ2-3
cdr3_nt: TGCAGCGTTGGTGCGAGGCTTAGCACAGATACGCAGTATTTT
cdr3_aa: CSVGARLSTDTQYF

d_call: NA
v_call: TRBV7-2
clone_size: few
j_call: TRBJ2-5
cdr3_nt: TGTGCCAGCAGCTTAGGGTACGCGGGAGAGACCCAGTACTTC
cdr3_aa: CASSLGYAGETQYF

d_call: TRBD2
v_call: TRBV24-1
clone_size: few
j_call: TRBJ2-7
cdr3_nt: TGTGCCACCAGTGATTTCTGGGTAGCGGGAGGGCCTGGGGACGAGCAGTACTTC
cdr3_aa: CATSDFWVAGGPGDEQYF

d_call: NA
v_call: TRBV20-1
clone_size: few
j_call: TRBJ2-1
cdr3_nt: TGCAGTGCTATCTGGGGGGCGCGGTACAATGAGCAGTTCTTC
cdr3_aa: CSAIWGARYNEQFF

d_call: NA
v_call: TRBV5-6
clone_size: NA
j_call: TRBJ1-1
cdr3_nt: TGTGCCAGCAGCCTCATTATGGAGGGGCCGAACACTGAAGCTTTCTTT
cdr3_aa: CASSLIMEGPNTEAFF

d_call: NA
v_call: TRBV12-3/TRBV12-4
clone_size: few
j_call: TRBJ2-7
cdr3_nt: TGTGCCAGCAGTCGGACAGAGAGCCTCTACGAGCAGTACTTC
cdr3_aa: CASSRTESLYEQYF

d_call: NA
v_call: TRBV7-8
clone_size: NA
j_call: TRBJ2-1
cdr3_nt: TGTGCCAGCAGCTTAGAGAGGGGCTCCTACAATGAGCAGTTCTTC
cdr3_aa: CASSLERGSYNEQFF

d_call: TRBD1
v_call: TRBV7-9
clone_size: NA
j_call: TRBJ1-1
cdr3_nt: TGTGCCAGCAGCTTAAGAGGGGGCGTCGACACTGAAGCTTTCTTT
cdr3_aa: CASSLRGGVDTEAFF

d_call: NA
v_call: TRBV7-2
clone_size: few
j_call: TRBJ1-5
cdr3_nt: TGTGCCAGCAGCCCAGACAGGAATAGCAATCAGCCCCAGCATTTT
cdr3_aa: CASSPDRNSNQPQHF

d_call: NA
v_call: TRBV18
clone_size: NA
j_call: TRBJ2-5
cdr3_nt: TGTGCCAGCTCACTTTCCAGGGGTGGCGAGACCCAGTACTTC
cdr3_aa: CASSLSRGGETQYF

d_call: NA
v_call: TRBV20-1
clone_size: few
j_call: TRBJ1-6
cdr3_nt: TGCAGTGCTGTGAGACAGAGCTCCTATAATTCACCCCTCCACTTT
cdr3_aa: CSAVRQSSYNSPLHF

d_call: TRBD1
v_call: TRBV24-1
clone_size: NA
j_call: TRBJ2-1
cdr3_nt: TGTGCCACCGGACAGGGATTATCGGAGTTCTTC
cdr3_aa: CATGQGLSEFF

d_call: NA
v_call: TRBV7-2
clone_size: NA
j_call: TRBJ1-1
cdr3_nt: TGTGCCAGCAGCTTAAGGGTGGGCTTCGCCACTGAAGCTTTCTTT
cdr3_aa: CASSLRVGFATEAFF

d_call: NA
v_call: TRBV9
clone_size: NA
j_call: TRBJ1-1
cdr3_nt: TGTGCCAGCAGCCTTGGACACGGTAACACTGAAGCTTTCTTT
cdr3_aa: CASSLGHGNTEAFF

d_call: NA
v_call: TRBV3-1
clone_size: NA
j_call: TRBJ2-3
cdr3_nt: TGTGCCAGCAGCCATCGATCAGGAGGGCCCCTAATACGCACAGATACGCAGTATTTT
cdr3_aa: CASSHRSGGPLIRTDTQYF

d_call: NA
v_call: TRBV6-2/TRBV6-3
clone_size: NA
j_call: TRBJ1-2
cdr3_nt: TGTGCCAGCAGCCGCATGGATTCAAAGGGCTATGGCTACACCTTC
cdr3_aa: CASSRMDSKGYGYTF

d_call: TRBD1
v_call: TRBV3-1
clone_size: NA
j_call: TRBJ1-2
cdr3_nt: TGTGCCAGCAGCCAAGACAGGGGGCTTAGCTATGGCTACACCTTC
cdr3_aa: CASSQDRGLSYGYTF

d_call: NA
v_call: TRBV12-3/TRBV12-4
clone_size: NA
j_call: TRBJ1-1
cdr3_nt: TGTGCCAGCACCCTGAGACAGACGAACACTGAAGCTTTCTTT
cdr3_aa: CASTLRQTNTEAFF

d_call: TRBD1
v_call: TRBV4-1
clone_size: many
j_call: TRBJ1-5
cdr3_nt: TGCGCCAGCAGCCAAGCTGAGGGGGCAGTCAATCAGCCCCAGCATTTT
cdr3_aa: CASSQAEGAVNQPQHF

d_call: TRBD1
v_call: TRBV11-2
clone_size: few
j_call: TRBJ2-7
cdr3_nt: TGTGCCAGCAGCTTACCCGGGACAGGGTTTAACGAGCAGTACTTC
cdr3_aa: CASSLPGTGFNEQYF

d_call: NA
v_call: TRBV7-2
clone_size: few
j_call: TRBJ2-4
cdr3_nt: TGTGCCAGCAGCTTTTCGGGTTGGGACATTCAGTACTTC
cdr3_aa: CASSFSGWDIQYF

d_call: TRBD1
v_call: TRBV30
clone_size: NA
j_call: TRBJ2-3
cdr3_nt: TGTGCCTGGAGTAAGGGGACAGGACAGGCCCAGCAGTATTTT
cdr3_aa: CAWSKGTGQAQQYF

d_call: NA
v_call: TRBV5-1
clone_size: once
j_call: TRBJ1-5
cdr3_nt: TGCGCCAGCAGCTTGGGGATCCCCAATCAGCCCCAGCATTTT
cdr3_aa: CASSLGIPNQPQHF

d_call: NA
v_call: TRBV7-8
clone_size: few
j_call: TRBJ2-7
cdr3_nt: TGTGCCAGCAGCTTAGCGCAGCAGAGCGAGCAGTACTTC
cdr3_aa: CASSLAQQSEQYF

d_call: NA
v_call: TRBV5-1
clone_size: NA
j_call: TRBJ2-5
cdr3_nt: TGCGCCAGCAGCTGGGAGGGACAGAGAGAGACCCAGTACTTC
cdr3_aa: CASSWEGQRETQYF

d_call: TRBD2
v_call: TRBV18
clone_size: NA
j_call: TRBJ2-3
cdr3_nt: TGTGCCAGCTCGCAAACTAGCGGGAGGGCCACAGATACGCAGTATTTT
cdr3_aa: CASSQTSGRATDTQYF

d_call: TRBD2
v_call: TRBV11-3
clone_size: few
j_call: TRBJ2-5
cdr3_nt: TGTGCCAGCAGCTTAGATAGCGGGAGCGGAGAGACCCAGTACTTC
cdr3_aa: CASSLDSGSGETQYF

d_call: NA
v_call: TRBV5-1
clone_size: few
j_call: TRBJ2-2
cdr3_nt: TGCGCCAGCAGTGGGGGCTTGACCCGGGAGCTGTTTTTT
cdr3_aa: CASSGGLTRELFF

d_call: TRBD1
v_call: TRBV20-1
clone_size: NA
j_call: TRBJ1-2
cdr3_nt: TGCAGTGCTCCAGACAGGGGGCACGAATATGGCTACACCTTC
cdr3_aa: CSAPDRGHEYGYTF

d_call: NA
v_call: TRBV9
clone_size: few
j_call: TRBJ1-2
cdr3_nt: TGTGCCAGCAGCGTAGTGAGCTCTACGCCTGGGGCAGGAGAAGAGGGCTACACCTTC
cdr3_aa: CASSVVSSTPGAGEEGYTF

d_call: TRBD1
v_call: TRBV11-3
clone_size: NA
j_call: TRBJ2-1
cdr3_nt: TGTGCCAGCAGCTGGGGGACAGGGCCCTACAATGAGCAGTTCTTC
cdr3_aa: CASSWGTGPYNEQFF

d_call: TRBD1
v_call: TRBV12-3/TRBV12-4
clone_size: NA
j_call: TRBJ1-2
cdr3_nt: TGTGCCAGCACCTTGGGGGCAGGGGGAGCTGGTGGCTACACCTTC
cdr3_aa: CASTLGAGGAGGYTF

d_call: NA
v_call: TRBV6-4
clone_size: NA
j_call: TRBJ1-6
cdr3_nt: TGTGCCAGCAATTCTCGTAATTCACCCCTCCACTTT
cdr3_aa: CASNSRNSPLHF